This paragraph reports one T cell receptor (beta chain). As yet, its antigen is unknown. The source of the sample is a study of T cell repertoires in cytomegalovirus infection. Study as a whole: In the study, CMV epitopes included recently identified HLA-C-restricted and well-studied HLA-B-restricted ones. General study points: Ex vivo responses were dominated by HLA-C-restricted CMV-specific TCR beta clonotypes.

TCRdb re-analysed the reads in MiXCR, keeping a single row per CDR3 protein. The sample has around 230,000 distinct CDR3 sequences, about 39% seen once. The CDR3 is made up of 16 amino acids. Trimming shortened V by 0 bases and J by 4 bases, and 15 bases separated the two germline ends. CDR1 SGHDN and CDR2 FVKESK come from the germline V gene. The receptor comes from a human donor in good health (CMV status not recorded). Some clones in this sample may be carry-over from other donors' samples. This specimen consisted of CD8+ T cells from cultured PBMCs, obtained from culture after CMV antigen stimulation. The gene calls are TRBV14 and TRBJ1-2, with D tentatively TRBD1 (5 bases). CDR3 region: CASSQDLRGGSYGYTF. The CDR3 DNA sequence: TGTGCCAGCAGCCAAGATCTACGGGGCGGAAGCTATGGCTACACCTTC. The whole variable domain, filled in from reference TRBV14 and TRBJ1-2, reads EAGVTQFPSHSVIEKGQTVTLRCDPISGHDNLYWYRRVMGKEIKFLLHFVKESKQDESGMPNNRFLAERTGGTYSTLKVQPAELEDSGVYFCASSQDLRGGSYGYTFGSGTRLTVV.